The T cell receptor (beta chain) under discussion was sequenced for a study of shared clonotypes between healthy human individuals. TCRdb's copy holds only in-frame clones and misses some; the assay was immunoSEQ multiplex PCR. The sample consists of roughly 2.5 million clones, 90% to 95% of them appearing once. This clone has only a few counts. Per germline, CDR1 SGHTS and CDR2 YDEGEE. The CDR3 length is 14 residues. V lost 4 bases, J lost 4 bases, and 12 bases lay in between. The sequence was obtained from a man between 18 and 29 years old in good health. V is TRBV5-8 and J is TRBJ1-5, with a tentative D call TRBD1 (5 bases). Source material: naive CD4+ T cells sorted from blood. Subset denoted: CD45RA+ positively selected. CDR3 nucleotides: TGTGCCAGCAGCGAGGGACGGCTAAATCAGCCCCAGCATTTT. The encoded protein is CASSEGRLNQPQHF.